The 5 T cell receptor beta chains reported below all come from one sample, sequenced in a study of cytomegalovirus exposure and HLA in healthy donors. Primers: 60 Vbeta forward and 13 Jbeta reverse. Using immunoSEQ multiplex PCR, the repertoire was profiled, and TCRdb retains in-frame clones only, with some absent. The profile shows about 130,000 clones, less than 85% of them singletons. Sequences were obtained from PBMCs. The receptors derive from a male donor in good health and CMV-seronegative.

The CDR3 DNA reads as TGTGCCAGCAGAAAGATGACAGGGGGCTACGAGCAGTACTTC. It is translated as CASRKMTGGYEQYF. The chain employs TRBV6-5 and TRBJ2-7, with 9 bases matching TRBD1. Germline trimming cut 6 bases from V and 3 bases from J; bases unmatched to any gene: 6. The germline gives CDR1 MNHEY, CDR2 SVGAGI. CDR3 size: 14 residues.

J is TRBJ1-5 and V is TRBV27; 11 bases fit TRBD1. Germline CDR1 reads MNHEY; CDR2 reads SMNVEV (reference sequence). The CDR3 covers 15 residues. V lost 6 bases and J lost 5; bases outside the gene matches: 6. For the CDR3, the DNA is TGTGCCAGCAGCCGGAGGACAGGGGGCGATCAGCCCCAGCATTTT. This encodes CASSRRTGGDQPQHF.

Here the CDR3 DNA reads TGTGCCAGCAGCCTTGGTAGTCTACCCGATACGCAGTATTTT. This sequence encodes CASSLGSLPDTQYF. The chain uses TRBV5-5 and TRBJ2-3; no reliable D call. V was clipped by 4 bases and J by 6 bases, with 15 bases between them. The CDR3 runs 14 residues. The germline V gene has CDR1 SGHKS and CDR2 YYEKEE (reference sequence).

The CDR3 bases are TGCGCCAGCAGATCTAGCGGGGGGATGCCCGAGACCCAGTACTTC. This codes for CASRSSGGMPETQYF. This chain uses TRBV5-1 with TRBJ2-5; TRBD2 matches at 11 bases. This CDR3 spans 15 amino acids. The J segment lost 5 bases and the V segment lost 5 bases, leaving 8 bases of the junction unmatched. Germline CDR1 is SGHRS and CDR2 is YFSETQ.

CDR3: CASLGAGALYEQYF. The CDR3 DNA is TGTGCCAGTCTGGGGGCAGGGGCTTTATACGAGCAGTACTTC. The chain carries TRBV28 and TRBJ2-7; maybe TRBD1 (6 bases). CDR3 length: 14 amino acids. Germline CDR1 and CDR2: MDHEN and SYDVKM. Trimming took off 9 bases at V and 4 bases at J, with 19 bases between the two ends.